The 22 T cell receptor beta chains below were found in one sample sequenced in a study of blood T cell repertoires in COVID-19. TCRdb keeps only in-frame clones here, not all; method: immunoSEQ multiplex PCR. The sample carries roughly 86,000 clones, 91% recorded once. Sequenced sample: peripheral blood. Receptor source: a woman aged 45-60 years in a cohort sampled during active COVID-19.

V and J are TRBV5-8 and TRBJ2-6, with a weak D call TRBD2 (5 bases). V was pared by 0 bases and J by 3 bases, with 16 bases between. Germline V gives CDR1 SGHTS, CDR2 YDEGEE. The CDR3 runs to 18 residues. The CDR3 DNA sequence: TGTGCCAGCAGCTTGGCCAGACCGGGAAGAAGTGGGGCCAACGTCCTGACTTTC. As protein: CASSLARPGRSGANVLTF.

The chain has TRBV2 and TRBJ2-6; the D gene is possibly TRBD2 (6 bases). The V gene lost 8 bases and the J gene lost 3 bases, with 11 bases spanning the gap. CDR1 is SNHLY, CDR2 FYNNEI, per germline. The CDR3 sequence is 14 residues long. The chain's CDR3 is CASRGTNGANVLTF. The CDR3 coding sequence is TGTGCCAGCCGGGGGACGAATGGGGCCAACGTCCTGACTTTC.

The chain has TRBV6-5 and TRBJ2-5; TRBD1 is a possible D gene (6 bases). With 8 bases removed from V and 0 bases from J, the gap between germline ends came to 10 bases. Germline V gene lookup returns CDR1 MNHEY and CDR2 SVGAGI. The CDR3 contains 13 residues. The CDR3 region has the DNA TGTGCCAGCGAAGACAGGCACCAAGAGACCCAGTACTTC. This sequence encodes CASEDRHQETQYF.

The chain joins TRBV7-8 to TRBJ1-2; a possible D gene is TRBD1 (5 bases). The CDR3 is 15 amino acids. The V end was cut by 5 bases, the J end by 8 bases, with 21 bases between. Germline CDR1 SGHVS, CDR2 FQNEAQ. CDR3 protein: CASSRDGGVTGGYTF. The CDR3 DNA follows: TGTGCCAGCAGCCGAGACGGGGGAGTTACCGGGGGCTACACCTTC.

For the CDR3, the DNA is TGCGCCAGCAGCGCGGGACAGGGGGGCACTGAAGCTTTCTTT. Translated, it gives CASSAGQGGTEAFF. The chain joins TRBV5-1 to TRBJ1-1, with 11 bases lining up with TRBD1. CDR1 and CDR2 (germline): SGHRS, YFSETQ. The CDR3 runs to 14 residues. The V segment lost 4 bases and the J segment 4 bases; nucleotides outside the gene matches: 3.

The sample holds a few counts of this clone. The chain couples TRBV5-1 to TRBJ2-7; 11 bases map to TRBD2. Looked up from germline, CDR1 is SGHRS and CDR2 is YFSETQ. The V and J ends lost 0 bases and 9 bases, in that order; junction bases with no gene match: 14. The CDR3 totals 17 residues. The CDR3 reads CASSLDLTSGSKLWQYF. CDR3 bases: TGCGCCAGCAGCTTGGACCTAACTAGCGGGAGTAAGCTGTGGCAGTACTTC.

The chain has TRBV5-1 and TRBJ2-1, with D unresolved. Looked up from germline, CDR1 is SGHRS and CDR2 is YFSETQ. CDR3 length: 11 residues. V was pared by 6 bases and J by 5 bases, with 6 bases between. CDR3 loop: CASIQNNEQFF. CDR3 bases: TGCGCCAGCATCCAGAACAATGAGCAGTTCTTC. The full variable domain, with the rest looked up from reference TRBV5-1 and TRBJ2-1, is KAGVTQTPRYLIKTRGQQVTLSCSPISGHRSVSWYQQTPGQGLQFLFEYFSETQRNKGNFPGRFSGRQFSNSRSEMNVSTLELGDSALYLCASIQNNEQFFGPGTRLTVL.

This chain joins TRBV3-1 (or the pseudogene TRBV3-2) and TRBJ2-5; D may be TRBD1 (5 bases). Germline V lookup: CDR1 LGHDT, CDR2 YNNKEL (reference sequence). Trimming left V 3 bases short and J 2 bases short, with 10 bases between. The CDR3 totals 14 residues. The CDR3 DNA follows: TGTGCCAGCAGCCAGGGGTACAGGCAAGAGACCCAGTACTTC. This encodes CASSQGYRQETQYF.

The DNA of the CDR3 is TGTGCCAGCAGTTCCATGTTCTATGGCTACACCTTC. It translates to CASSSMFYGYTF. The V and J genes are TRBV28 and TRBJ1-2; no firm D call. The CDR3 totals 12 residues. V dropped 4 bases and J dropped 4 bases, with 7 bases sitting between them. Germline V gives CDR1 MDHEN, CDR2 SYDVKM.

The chain uses TRBV10-3 and TRBJ2-3; TRBD1 is a possible D gene (6 bases). V shed 2 bases and J shed 3 bases, with 15 bases lying between them. The CDR3 spans 16 residues. From germline, CDR1 is ENHRY and CDR2 SYGVKD. CDR3 residues: CAISEPPGTPTDTQYF. In DNA form, the CDR3 reads TGTGCCATCAGTGAGCCCCCTGGGACACCGACAGATACGCAGTATTTT.

The chain has TRBV27 and TRBJ1-2; D is unclear. Germline V gene sequence: CDR1 MNHEY, CDR2 SMNVEV (reference sequence). V dropped 2 bases and J dropped 4 bases, with 11 bases sitting between them. The CDR3 is made up of 14 amino acids. The CDR3 nucleotides read TGTGCCAGCAGTTTAAGCGGCCTAGTCTATGGCTACACCTTC. Residues: CASSLSGLVYGYTF.

The V and J genes are TRBV11-2 and TRBJ2-7; D is unresolved. This CDR3 is 11 amino acids long. Deletions cut 0 bases from V and 7 bases from J, with 4 bases between. Germline-derived CDR1 and CDR2 are SGHAT and FQNNGV. The CDR3 region is CASSLEREQYF. The CDR3 DNA reads as TGTGCCAGCAGCTTAGAGAGGGAGCAGTACTTC.

V and J are TRBV24-1 and TRBJ1-6, with a tentative D call TRBD1 (6 bases). Germline V gives CDR1 KGHDR, CDR2 SFDVKD. V was pared by 4 bases and J by 7 bases, with 13 bases between. The CDR3 has 15 residues. The CDR3 reads CATSEATGRNSPLHF. CDR3 DNA sequence: TGTGCCACCAGTGAGGCCACAGGGCGGAATTCACCCCTCCACTTT.

This chain uses TRBV28 with TRBJ2-7; D possibly corresponds to TRBD2 (6 bases). Per the germline V gene, CDR1 is MDHEN and CDR2 is SYDVKM. The CDR3 runs 12 residues. Trimming shortened V by 2 bases and J by 5 bases, and 7 bases separated the two germline ends. CDR3 nucleotides: TGTGCCAGCAGTTTAAGGAGGGACGAGCAGTACTTC. This gives the protein CASSLRRDEQYF.

CDR3 sequence reads: CASSLGRGREYNEQFF. In DNA form, the CDR3 reads TGTGCCAGCAGCTTAGGGAGGGGCAGGGAATACAATGAGCAGTTCTTC. The chain uses TRBV7-9 and TRBJ2-1, with D tentatively TRBD2 (6 bases). The V gene lost 1 base and the J gene lost 4 bases, with 14 bases spanning the gap. Germline loops: CDR1 SEHNR, CDR2 FQNEAQ (reference sequence). The CDR3 runs to 16 residues.

V gene TRBV7-3 combines with J gene TRBJ1-1, with a possible D match to TRBD1 (5 bases). This CDR3 contains 15 residues. Trimming took 1 base from V and 6 from J, leaving 15 bases between them. Per the germline V gene, CDR1 is SGHTA and CDR2 is FQGTGA. The CDR3 sequence is CASSLNPGPVSEAFF. CDR3 bases: TGTGCCAGCAGCTTAAATCCAGGGCCGGTCTCTGAAGCTTTCTTT.

This clone has only one observation. The rearrangement uses TRBV28 and TRBJ1-5; 9 bases line up with TRBD1. Losses at the gene ends were 7 bases for V and 11 bases for J; bases not matched to a gene: 12. This CDR3 is built from 14 residues. Germline V CDR1 and CDR2: MDHEN, SYDVKM. CDR3 protein: CASTLTGGHVAQHF. DNA of the CDR3: TGTGCCAGCACCTTGACAGGGGGGCATGTGGCCCAGCATTTT.

This chain connects TRBV28 to TRBJ2-5; D possibly corresponds to TRBD2 (5 bases). Looked up from germline, CDR1 is MDHEN and CDR2 is SYDVKM. Trimming removed 3 bases from V and 4 bases from J, with 21 bases in between. The CDR3 is 17 residues long. This chain's CDR3 is CASSFSSGFVGRETQYF. CDR3 bases: TGTGCCAGCAGTTTTAGTTCGGGATTCGTTGGGCGAGAGACCCAGTACTTC.

V gene TRBV6-6 combines with J gene TRBJ2-7; 7 bases align to TRBD1. This CDR3 comprises 14 residues. V lost 6 bases to trimming and J lost 0 bases; unmatched junction nucleotides: 5. Germline V CDR1 and CDR2: MNHNY, SVGAGI (reference sequence). CDR3 nucleotides: TGTGCCAGCAGCACGGGACAGAGCTCCTACGAGCAGTACTTC. Protein sequence: CASSTGQSSYEQYF.

This chain joins TRBV10-1 and TRBJ1-2, with TRBD1 identical over 8 bases. Trimming removed 2 bases from V and 0 bases from J; junction bases left unmatched: 11. Germline V gives CDR1 WNHNN, CDR2 SYGVQD (reference sequence). CDR3 length: 18 amino acids. Here the CDR3 DNA reads TGCGCCAGCAGTGAGCAAGTTCTTCCGGGACAGGCTAACTATGGCTACACCTTC. It yields the protein CASSEQVLPGQANYGYTF.

This sequence joins TRBV7-8 and TRBJ1-1; the D gene is possibly TRBD1 (6 bases). From germline, CDR1 is SGHVS and CDR2 FQNEAQ. Between the trimmed V and J ends, which lost 2 bases and 7 bases, there was a span of 11 bases. The CDR3 spans 13 residues. The CDR3 sequence is CASSLSYRVEAFF. The CDR3 DNA reads as TGTGCCAGCAGCTTATCTTACAGGGTTGAAGCTTTCTTT.

With regard to this clone: One end of the junction is discordant with germline, which a read error may explain. The V gene is TRBV24-1, the J gene TRBJ1-1; D is unclear. CDR1 and CDR2 (germline): KGHDR, SFDVKD. The CDR3 runs to 12 residues. CDR3 residues: CATSSLNSEAFF. CDR3 DNA: TGTGCCACCAGTAGCCTGAACTCTGAAGCTTTCTTT.